This passage covers 14 T cell receptor beta chains from one sample sequenced in a study of monozygotic twins with inflammatory bowel disease (dated by TCRdb to 2018 to 2020). Libraries were made using 5' RACE. TCRdb names Illumina HiSeq 2500 as the instrument used. After the reads were reprocessed by TCRdb, one entry was made per CDR3 protein sequence, with no DNA. This sample's clone table shows approximately 400,000 distinct CDR3 sequences. Together, the top ten hold roughly 2.5% of the sample. Sequences were obtained from blood. All receptors come from a human donor with ulcerative colitis or Crohn's disease, or a healthy co-twin of an affected twin (not recorded which).

The chain joins TRBV29-1 to TRBJ2-7; the D gene TCRdb calls, TRBD1, cannot be checked with no DNA. Germline V gives CDR1 SQVTM, CDR2 ANQGSEA. The CDR3 is made up of 16 amino acids. CDR3 amino acids: CSVEDGRTGGSYEQYF.

The chain employs TRBV7-2 and TRBJ2-2. Germline V gene lookup returns CDR1 SGHTA and CDR2 FQGNSA. CDR3 size: 12 residues. The CDR3 protein is CASSLPTGELFF.

The chain joins TRBV7-2 to TRBJ1-4; TCRdb lists TRBD1, though no DNA is available to test this call. Germline V gene sequence: CDR1 SGHTA, CDR2 FQGNSA. The CDR3 spans 14 residues. CDR3 amino acids: CASSWGQGIEKLFF.

CDR3 residues: CASSETIGQPQHF. The chain combines TRBV19 with TRBJ1-5. Germline CDR1 is LNHDA and CDR2 is SQIVND (reference sequence). The CDR3 is 13 amino acids.

This chain connects TRBV7-9 to TRBJ2-7; absent DNA, TCRdb's TRBD1 call cannot be checked. Germline V gives CDR1 SEHNR, CDR2 FQNEAQ (reference sequence). This CDR3 region has 15 residues. The CDR3: CASSSTRDSPYEQYF.

This chain connects TRBV5-5 to TRBJ2-7; TCRdb's D call of TRBD2 is untestable without DNA. Germline CDR1 SGHKS, CDR2 YYEKEE (reference sequence). The length of the CDR3 is 15 residues. The CDR3 sequence: CASSLAPSVSYEQYF.

V usage is TRBV7-9 and J usage is TRBJ2-1; the TCRdb D gene call, TRBD2, has no DNA to confirm it. Germline CDR1 reads SEHNR; CDR2 reads FQNEAQ (reference sequence). The CDR3 runs to 15 residues. Here the CDR3 reads CASSQGRGKFNEQFF. The full variable domain, with the rest looked up from reference TRBV7-9 and TRBJ2-1, is DTGVSQNPRHKITKRGQNVTFRCDPISEHNRLYWYRQTLGQGPEFLTYFQNEAQLEKSRLLSDRFSAERPKGSFSTLEIQRTEQGDSAMYLCASSQGRGKFNEQFFGPGTRLTVL.

The V gene is TRBV20-1, the J gene TRBJ2-3; with no DNA, the TCRdb D assignment of TRBD2 cannot be verified. The germline gives CDR1 DFQATT, CDR2 SNEGSKA (reference sequence). There are 13 residues in the CDR3. The chain's CDR3 is CSANGRSTDTQYF.

The V and J genes are TRBV6-1 and TRBJ1-4; TCRdb indicates TRBD1, and absent DNA this call remains unverified. Germline values: CDR1 MNHNS, CDR2 SASEGT. The CDR3 spans 16 residues. The CDR3 sequence is CASTPPVGTTNEKLFF.

V and J are TRBV28 and TRBJ2-1; the TRBD1 assignment by TCRdb is unverifiable without DNA. This CDR3 has 19 amino acids. Germline lookup yields CDR1 MDHEN and CDR2 SYDVKM. The CDR3 is CASSGPGSPQRSSYNEQFF.

V gene TRBV10-3 combines with J gene TRBJ1-1. CDR3 length equals 12 residues. Germline V gives CDR1 ENHRY, CDR2 SYGVKD. CDR3 loop: CATSLGSTEAFF.

The gene calls are TRBV19 and TRBJ2-2; the D call from TCRdb, TRBD2, cannot be confirmed without DNA. CDR3 length equals 19 residues. Germline CDR1 reads LNHDA; CDR2 reads SQIVND (reference sequence). The chain's CDR3 is CASSTRRLAGGPNTGELFF.

This chain connects TRBV20-1 to TRBJ2-6; TCRdb's assignment of TRBD1 cannot be checked, as there is no DNA. Germline CDR1 reads DFQATT; CDR2 reads SNEGSKA (reference sequence). The CDR3 is 14 residues long. CDR3 sequence reads: CSARDWGRANVLTF.

The J gene is TRBJ1-6, the V gene TRBV19; lacking DNA, the TRBD1 call made by TCRdb goes unchecked. This CDR3 is built from 15 residues. In germline, CDR1 is LNHDA, CDR2 SQIVND (reference sequence). CDR3 protein: CASRPETGTNSPLHF.